A single sample is the source of the 32 T cell receptor beta chains below, sequenced in a study of control samples from healthy donors and cancer patients. Here immunoSEQ multiplex PCR was the method, and the copy in TCRdb shows in-frame clones only, minus some. The sample consists of about 250,000 clones, around 79% of them appearing once. Sequenced sample: PBMCs. These receptor sequences come from a woman aged 55-70 years with lung cancer.

The rearrangement links TRBV3-1 (or the pseudogene TRBV3-2) to TRBJ1-5; D uncertain. Germline V gene sequence: CDR1 LGHDT, CDR2 YNNKEL (reference sequence). Between the trimmed V and J ends, which lost 0 bases and 4 bases, there was a span of 10 bases. This CDR3 region has 15 residues. CDR3 bases: TGTGCCAGCAGCCAAGAAGGAGTTATTAATCAGCCCCAGCATTTT. It translates to CASSQEGVINQPQHF.

This clone was seen once. The rearrangement links TRBV5-4 to TRBJ1-1, with a tentative D call TRBD1 (5 bases). Germline lookup yields CDR1 SGHNT and CDR2 YYREEE (reference sequence). The CDR3 runs 15 residues. The germline V and J ends were trimmed by 0 bases and 1 base, with 10 bases remaining between them. The chain's CDR3 is CASSLVRTKNTEAFF. CDR3 nucleotide sequence: TGTGCCAGCAGCTTGGTGAGGACAAAGAACACTGAAGCTTTCTTT.

The chain recombines TRBV7-9 with TRBJ1-2; perhaps TRBD1 as D (6 bases). V was clipped by 1 base and J by 3 bases, with 15 bases between them. The CDR3 is 16 amino acids. CDR1 and CDR2 from the germline V gene are SEHNR and FQNEAQ (reference sequence). CDR3 amino acids: CASSLVRGQGDYGYTF. CDR3 nucleotide sequence: TGTGCCAGCAGCTTAGTCCGGGGGCAGGGCGACTATGGCTACACCTTC.

This clone was counted a few times. Distinct nucleotide sequences in the sample also encode this CDR3. The chain joins TRBV5-1 to TRBJ2-3; D is unresolved. This CDR3 has 13 residues. Germline CDR1 reads SGHRS; CDR2 reads YFSETQ. Trimming took 0 bases from V and 0 from J, leaving 2 bases between them. The chain's CDR3 is CASSLESTDTQYF. CDR3 bases: TGCGCCAGCAGCTTGGAGAGCACAGATACGCAGTATTTT.

This chain uses TRBV6-5 with TRBJ1-5; D not certain. Germline V gene lookup returns CDR1 MNHEY and CDR2 SVGAGI. This CDR3 spans 13 amino acids. Deletions cut 7 bases from V and 3 bases from J, with 10 bases between. In nucleotides, the CDR3 is TGTGCCAGCAACGCGGGAAACAATCAGCCCCAGCATTTT. Translating it yields CASNAGNNQPQHF.

The CDR3 sequence is CASSLEGNSYNEQFF. The CDR3, as DNA: TGCGCCAGCAGCTTGGAGGGCAATTCCTACAATGAGCAGTTCTTC. The chain recombines TRBV5-1 with TRBJ2-1; D is uncertain. Deletions cut 0 bases from V and 1 base from J, with 8 bases between. The CDR3 is 15 residues long. CDR1 and CDR2 (germline): SGHRS, YFSETQ.

The rearrangement uses TRBV5-1 and TRBJ2-1; TRBD2 might be the D (6 bases). The germline V gene has CDR1 SGHRS and CDR2 YFSETQ. V lost 3 bases and J lost 8, with 12 bases in between. The CDR3 runs 13 residues. This CDR3 reads CASSYRGKDEQFF. For the CDR3, the DNA is TGCGCCAGCAGCTACCGGGGGAAGGATGAGCAGTTCTTC.

The chain joins TRBV5-4 to TRBJ2-3; 12 nucleotides agree with TRBD1. The CDR3 loop spans 16 amino acids. J lost 4 bases, V lost 1 base, and 4 bases had no gene match. Germline loops: CDR1 SGHNT, CDR2 YYREEE (reference sequence). The CDR3 sequence: CASSLPGQGAADTQYF. Written as DNA, the CDR3 is TGTGCCAGCAGCTTGCCGGGACAGGGGGCTGCAGATACGCAGTATTTT.

The genes are TRBV5-4 and TRBJ1-2, with a tentative D call TRBD1 (5 bases). Germline lookup yields CDR1 SGHNT and CDR2 YYREEE (reference sequence). V was trimmed by 4 bases and J by 4 bases, leaving 20 bases between them. This CDR3 is built from 16 residues. DNA for the CDR3: TGTGCCAGCAGCATTGACCGGGACGGCGTCGGCTATGGCTACACCTTC. Protein sequence: CASSIDRDGVGYGYTF.

In this sample, this clone turned up a few times. This rearrangement joins TRBV7-8 to TRBJ2-1, with 9 bases that match TRBD1. This CDR3 has 15 residues. The germline CDR1 and CDR2 sequences are SGHVS and FQNEAQ. The junction had 8 bases not matched to a gene; V was cut back by 2 bases and J by 9 bases. DNA for the CDR3: TGTGCCAGCAGCTTACGGGGACAGGGTTTTAGTGAGCAGTTCTTC. This gives the protein CASSLRGQGFSEQFF.

The CDR3 nucleotides read TGTGCCAGCAGCAAGACAGGGAACCCTTACAATGAGCAGTTCTTC. The encoded protein is CASSKTGNPYNEQFF. J is TRBJ2-1 and V is TRBV5-6, with 7 positions matching TRBD1. The germline gives CDR1 SGHDT, CDR2 YYEEEE. Germline trimming cut 4 bases from V and 4 bases from J; bases unmatched to any gene: 8. CDR3 size: 15 residues.

The CDR3: CASSHLTGKGSPLHF. The CDR3 coding sequence is TGCGCCAGCAGCCACCTGACAGGGAAGGGATCACCCCTCCACTTT. The chain links TRBV4-1 to TRBJ1-6; TRBD1 matches 7 bases. CDR1 and CDR2 (germline): MGHRA, YSYEKL. The CDR3 contains 15 residues. Trimming at V came to 3 bases and at J to 10 bases, leaving 9 bases not matched to a gene.

This chain joins TRBV6-5 and TRBJ1-6; D may be TRBD1 (5 bases). Germline CDR1 reads MNHEY; CDR2 reads SVGAGI. The V gene lost 10 bases and the J gene lost 7 bases, with 17 bases spanning the gap. This CDR3 comprises 14 residues. This chain's CDR3 is CAKQASGRNSPLHF. The DNA for the CDR3 is TGTGCCAAGCAAGCCTCAGGGAGGAATTCACCCCTCCACTTT.

The V gene is TRBV5-1, the J gene TRBJ2-2; D is perhaps TRBD1 (6 bases). The CDR3 consists of 15 residues. V was trimmed by 2 bases and J by 0 bases, leaving 8 bases between them. Germline values: CDR1 SGHRS, CDR2 YFSETQ. The CDR3 sequence: CASSLGTPNTGELFF. CDR3 sequence (DNA): TGCGCCAGCAGCTTAGGGACACCGAACACCGGGGAGCTGTTTTTT.

The chain uses TRBV25-1 and TRBJ2-6; D is possibly TRBD1 or TRBD2 (5 bases each). The V end was cut by 1 base, the J end by 0 bases, with 7 bases between. CDR3 length equals 16 residues. Germline assignment: CDR1 MGHDK and CDR2 SYGVNS. Here the CDR3 DNA reads TGTGCCAGCAGTGAATTTGGGACCTCTGGGGCCAACGTCCTGACTTTC. Its translation is CASSEFGTSGANVLTF.

CDR3 protein: CASSYSRDRVQPQHF. The DNA of the CDR3 is TGTGCCAGCAGTTACTCGCGGGACAGGGTCCAGCCCCAGCATTTT. The chain couples TRBV6-6 to TRBJ1-5, with 9 bases fitting TRBD1. Germline lookup yields CDR1 MNHNY and CDR2 SVGAGI (reference sequence). The CDR3 has 15 amino acids. The ends lost 0 bases at V and 7 bases at J; junction bases unmatched: 4.

Written as DNA, the CDR3 is TGCGCCAGCAGCCTAGGGACAGGCGCACAAGAGACCCAGTACTTC. It codes for CASSLGTGAQETQYF. This chain uses TRBV5-1 with TRBJ2-5; TRBD1 aligns across 8 bases. After removal of 4 bases from V and 2 bases from J, the junction contained 7 bases not matched to a gene. This CDR3 region has 15 residues. Germline V CDR1 and CDR2: SGHRS, YFSETQ. Supplemented by reference TRBV5-1 and TRBJ2-5, the full variable domain reads KAGVTQTPRYLIKTRGQQVTLSCSPISGHRSVSWYQQTPGQGLQFLFEYFSETQRNKGNFPGRFSGRQFSNSRSEMNVSTLELGDSALYLCASSLGTGAQETQYFGPGTRLLVL.

The rearrangement uses TRBV6-5 and TRBJ1-2; a possible D gene is TRBD1 (6 bases). V lost 0 bases, J lost 8 bases, and 16 bases lay in between. Germline V gene lookup returns CDR1 MNHEY and CDR2 SVGAGI. This CDR3 region has 15 residues. The CDR3 loop is CASSYSYATRGGYTF. The CDR3 nucleotides read TGTGCCAGCAGTTACTCGTATGCTACAAGGGGGGGCTACACCTTC.

The V call is TRBV6-4, the J call TRBJ1-2; D may be TRBD1 (5 bases). CDR1 and CDR2 from the germline V gene are MRHNA and SNTAGT. This CDR3 comprises 11 residues. The V end lost 4 bases, the J end lost 8 bases, and 8 bases lay between the germline ends. The CDR3 reads CASSGGGGYTF. As DNA, the CDR3 is TGTGCCAGCAGTGGTGGGGGAGGCTACACCTTC.

V and J are TRBV2 and TRBJ2-1; 10 positions agree with TRBD2. The CDR3 is made up of 14 amino acids. Looked up from germline, CDR1 is SNHLY and CDR2 is FYNNEI. V shed 6 bases and J 8 bases; nucleotides not matched to a gene: 7. The CDR3 here is CASRAASGSHEQFF. In DNA form, the CDR3 reads TGTGCCAGCAGGGCGGCTAGCGGGAGCCATGAGCAGTTCTTC.

The chain has TRBV2 and TRBJ1-5; no firm D call. In germline, CDR1 is SNHLY, CDR2 FYNNEI. Trimming stripped 6 bases from V and 7 bases from J, with 16 bases between. The CDR3 spans 14 residues. The CDR3 nucleotides are TGTGCCAGCAGGTTAGGTAACGTAGGCCAGCCCCAGCATTTT. Residues: CASRLGNVGQPQHF.

V is TRBV2 and J is TRBJ2-7; D is unclear. Germline lookup yields CDR1 SNHLY and CDR2 FYNNEI. CDR3 size: 14 residues. The V end lost 2 bases, the J end lost 2 bases, and 10 bases lay between the germline ends. Here the CDR3 reads CASSELGPPYEQYF. In nucleotides, the CDR3 is TGTGCCAGCAGTGAACTAGGCCCCCCCTACGAGCAGTACTTC. Full variable domain (outside the CDR3, taken from reference TRBV2 and TRBJ2-7): EPEVTQTPSHQVTQMGQEVILRCVPISNHLYFYWYRQILGQKVEFLVSFYNNEISEKSEIFDDQFSVERPDGSNFTLKIRSTKLEDSAMYFCASSELGPPYEQYFGPGTRLTVT.

This chain links TRBV6-5 with TRBJ2-5; the D is unclear. This CDR3 comprises 12 residues. Germline CDR1 is MNHEY and CDR2 is SVGAGI. V lost 5 bases, J lost 9 bases, and 13 bases lay in between. The CDR3 loop is CASSTARTSQYF. CDR3 in DNA: TGTGCCAGCAGTACAGCCCGAACGTCCCAGTACTTC.

The chain joins TRBV19 to TRBJ2-1; D remains ambiguous. The CDR3 consists of 11 residues. V lost 2 bases, J lost 7 bases, and 3 bases lay in between. Germline CDR1 reads LNHDA; CDR2 reads SQIVND (reference sequence). CDR3 in amino acids: CASSILNEQFF. CDR3 bases: TGTGCCAGTAGTATATTAAATGAGCAGTTCTTC.

This clone was detected only a few times. CDR3 in DNA: TGTGCCAGCAGTCTTTGGTACGAGCAGTACTTC. This codes for CASSLWYEQYF. This chain uses TRBV6-2 or TRBV6-3 with TRBJ2-7; D is uncertain. V lost 5 bases and J lost 4, with 6 bases in between. The germline V gene has CDR1 MNHEY and CDR2 SVGEGT. The CDR3 sequence is 11 residues long.

V is TRBV5-1 and J is TRBJ2-5, with 10 bases that match TRBD1. The CDR3 totals 16 residues. CDR1 is SGHRS, CDR2 YFSETQ, per germline. The trim removed 4 bases at V and 4 bases at J, leaving 10 bases unmatched. The CDR3 coding sequence is TGCGCCAGCAGCCCTGGACAGGGGGTAGGAGGAGAGACCCAGTACTTC. This translates into CASSPGQGVGGETQYF.

The V gene is TRBV2, the J gene TRBJ1-1; TRBD1 might be the D (5 bases). The ends were cut back, 8 bases at V and 4 bases at J, with 14 bases in the middle. The length of the CDR3 is 13 residues. CDR1 and CDR2 (germline): SNHLY, FYNNEI. The CDR3 DNA follows: TGTGCCAGCGCGGCAGGGCTTGGCACTGAAGCTTTCTTT. Protein: CASAAGLGTEAFF.

This sequence joins TRBV7-8 and TRBJ1-3; the D gene is possibly TRBD1 (5 bases). The CDR3 consists of 17 residues. Per germline, CDR1 SGHVS and CDR2 FQNEAQ. The V and J ends lost 3 bases and 1 base respectively, with 16 bases between them. Here the CDR3 reads CASSFGRVVGSGNTIYF. CDR3 nucleotides: TGTGCCAGCAGCTTCGGCAGGGTAGTGGGGTCTGGAAACACCATATATTTT.

The chain carries TRBV12-5 and TRBJ1-5, with TRBD1 as a possible D gene (6 bases). CDR1 LGHNT and CDR2 FRNRAP come from the germline V gene. Trimming took off 1 base at V and 3 bases at J, with 10 bases between the two ends. The CDR3 totals 15 residues. This CDR3 reads CASGLGTAPNQPQHF. The DNA for the CDR3 is TGTGCTAGTGGTTTGGGGACAGCGCCCAATCAGCCCCAGCATTTT. The full variable domain, with the rest looked up from reference TRBV12-5 and TRBJ1-5, is DARVTQTPRHKVTEMGQEVTMRCQPILGHNTVFWYRQTMMQGLELLAYFRNRAPLDDSGMPKDRFSAEMPDATLATLKIQPSEPRDSAVYFCASGLGTAPNQPQHFGDGTRLSIL.

The chain recombines TRBV3-1 (or the pseudogene TRBV3-2) with TRBJ2-2, with D unresolved. Per the germline V gene, CDR1 is LGHDT and CDR2 is YNNKEL (reference sequence). The length of the CDR3 is 17 residues. The ends were cut back, 0 bases at V and 4 bases at J, with 15 bases in the middle. The CDR3 is CASSQDFPRTGTGELFF. Written as DNA, the CDR3 is TGTGCCAGCAGCCAAGATTTCCCCAGGACGGGCACCGGGGAGCTGTTTTTT.

The J gene is TRBJ2-5, the V gene TRBV19; D is unclear. Between the trimmed V and J ends, which lost 4 bases and 2 bases, there was a span of 8 bases. The germline V gene encodes CDR1 LNHDA and CDR2 SQIVND (reference sequence). This CDR3 region has 13 residues. CDR3 DNA: TGTGCCAGTAGTAGCCACAGACAAGAGACCCAGTACTTC. This codes for CASSSHRQETQYF.

For the CDR3, the DNA is TGCGCCAGCAGGGTGGGGACCGGGACACTTTACGAGCAGTACTTC. Its protein product is CASRVGTGTLYEQYF. This sequence joins TRBV5-1 and TRBJ2-7, with D tentatively TRBD1 (6 bases). Trimming stripped 5 bases from V and 4 bases from J, with 19 bases between. Germline lookup yields CDR1 SGHRS and CDR2 YFSETQ. The CDR3 loop spans 15 amino acids.